The 4 T cell receptor beta chains below come from one sample, sequenced in a study of neurological immune-mediated disorders. One entry per CDR3 protein results from TCRdb running MiXCR on the 5' RACE reads. Among more than 50,000 distinct CDR3 sequences, roughly 11% were seen once, and the ten largest hold 1.5% to 2%. The sample taken for sequencing was PBMCs. Source of these receptors: a man in his sixties in good health.

To note about this clonotype: A clone one base away is much larger, so this may be a read error. J is TRBJ2-7 and V is TRBV5-1; D is ambiguous. Germline assignment: CDR1 SGHRS and CDR2 YFSETQ. CDR3 size: 14 residues. The CDR3 nucleotides read TGCACCAGCAGCTTGCAGGCCAGCTCCTACGAGCAGTACTTC. This sequence encodes CTSSLQASSYEQYF.

This clonotype was picked up many times. The gene calls are TRBV14 and TRBJ2-7; D might be TRBD1 (6 bases). Trimming removed 0 bases from V and 5 bases from J, with 23 bases in between. The CDR3 has 18 residues. CDR1 is SGHDN and CDR2 is FVKESK in the germline V gene. CDR3 sequence (DNA): TGTGCCAGCAGCCAAGAGGCTCCCGTCGCCAGGGGAAACAACGAGCAGTACTTC. It encodes CASSQEAPVARGNNEQYF.

The chain has TRBV7-2 and TRBJ2-1, with TRBD2 matching 16 bases. The CDR3 has 19 residues. Per germline, CDR1 SGHTA and CDR2 FQGNSA. V dropped 2 bases and J dropped 9; count of bases not matched to a gene: 13. CDR3 DNA sequence: TGTGCCAGCAGCTTACTCGGGACTAGCGGGGGGGGGACCCAGGGTGAGCAGTTCTTC. Its translation is CASSLLGTSGGGTQGEQFF. The full variable domain, completed using reference TRBV7-2 and TRBJ2-1, is GAGVSQSPSNKVTEKGKDVELRCDPISGHTALYWYRQSLGQGLEFLIYFQGNSAPDKSGLPSDRFSAERTGGSVSTLTIQRTQQEDSAVYLCASSLLGTSGGGTQGEQFFGPGTRLTVL.

This clonotype occurred many times. The chain recombines TRBV6-5 with TRBJ2-7; 7 bases line up with TRBD2. This CDR3 is built from 16 residues. The V gene end was trimmed by 3 bases and the J gene end by 3 bases; junction bases not matched to a gene: 11. Germline V gene lookup returns CDR1 MNHEY and CDR2 SVGAGI. This chain's CDR3 is CASSYGLGRGNYEQYF. Written as DNA, the CDR3 is TGTGCCAGCAGTTATGGTCTCGGGCGGGGGAACTACGAGCAGTACTTC.